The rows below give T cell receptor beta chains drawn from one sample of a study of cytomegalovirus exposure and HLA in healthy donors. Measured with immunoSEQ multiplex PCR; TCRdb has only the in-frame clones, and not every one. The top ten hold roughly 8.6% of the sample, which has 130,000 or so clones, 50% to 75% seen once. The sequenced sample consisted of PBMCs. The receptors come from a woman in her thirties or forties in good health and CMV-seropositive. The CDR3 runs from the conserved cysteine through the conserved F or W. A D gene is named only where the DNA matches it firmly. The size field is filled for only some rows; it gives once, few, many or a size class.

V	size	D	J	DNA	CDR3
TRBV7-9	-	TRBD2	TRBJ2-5	TGTGCCAGCAGCTCCCCGACTAGCGGGAGTCTTCGGCAGTACTTC	CASSSPTSGSLRQYF
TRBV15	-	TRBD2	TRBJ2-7	TGTGCCACCAGCAGAGATAGCGGGAGCCCCTCCTACGAGCAGTACTTC	CATSRDSGSPSYEQYF
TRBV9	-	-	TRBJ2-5	TGTGCCAGCAGCGAAACAGGGTTACAAGAGACCCAGTACTTC	CASSETGLQETQYF
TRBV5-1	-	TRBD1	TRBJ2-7	TGCGCCAGCAGCCCCTCCCCGACAGGGGGCTACGAGCAGTACTTC	CASSPSPTGGYEQYF
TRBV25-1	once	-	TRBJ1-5	TGTGCCAGCAGTGAAGCGGGTCAGCCCCAGCATTTT	CASSEAGQPQHF
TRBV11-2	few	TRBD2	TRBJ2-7	TGTGCCAGCAGCTTAACGGCGGGAGGGCCCCACGAGCAGTACTTC	CASSLTAGGPHEQYF
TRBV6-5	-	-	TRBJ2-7	TGTGCCAGCAGTTACTCGACAGTAGACTCCTACGAGCAGTACTTC	CASSYSTVDSYEQYF
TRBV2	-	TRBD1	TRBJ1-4	TGTGCCAGTGGACAGGGCGATGCAACTAATGAAAAACTGTTTTTT	CASGQGDATNEKLFF
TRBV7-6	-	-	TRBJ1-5	TGTGCCAGCAGCCCGGACAGTAATCAGCCCCAGCATTTT	CASSPDSNQPQHF
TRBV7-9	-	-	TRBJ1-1	TGTGCCAGCAAAGACCCGGGAGCAAGGAACACTGAAGCTTTCTTT	CASKDPGARNTEAFF
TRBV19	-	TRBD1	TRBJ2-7	TGTGCCAGTAGTGAGTCCGGGACAGGTGTCTACGAGCAGTACTTC	CASSESGTGVYEQYF
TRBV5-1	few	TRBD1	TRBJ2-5	TGCGCCAGCAGCTTGGTAGGACAGGGCGAGACCCAGTACTTC	CASSLVGQGETQYF
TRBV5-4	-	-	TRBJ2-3	TGTGCCAGCAGAGATACCCAGAATGGTATCGATACGCAGTATTTT	CASRDTQNGIDTQYF
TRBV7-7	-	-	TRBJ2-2	TGTGCTAGCAGCTCGCTAGCAGACACCGGGGAGCTGTTTTTT	CASSSLADTGELFF
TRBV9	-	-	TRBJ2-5	TGTGCCAGCAGCGTAGGAGGTTATCAAGAGACCCAGTACTTC	CASSVGGYQETQYF
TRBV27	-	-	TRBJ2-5	TGTGCCAGGGGAAGCGGCCGGGGGGAGACCCAGTACTTC	CARGSGRGETQYF
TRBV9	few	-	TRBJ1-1	TGTGCCAGCAGCGAGACAGTGAACACTGAAGCTTTCTTT	CASSETVNTEAFF
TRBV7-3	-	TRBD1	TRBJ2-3	TGTGCCAGCAGCATGGGGACAGGGGGCGCCTCAGATACGCAGTATTTT	CASSMGTGGASDTQYF
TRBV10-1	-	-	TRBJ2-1	TGCGCCAGCGGGGGGAAAGGGAGTAACCTGTTCTTC	CASGGKGSNLFF
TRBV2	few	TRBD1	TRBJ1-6	TGTGCCAGCAGTGGACAAGGGGGCACCCTCCACTTT	CASSGQGGTLHF
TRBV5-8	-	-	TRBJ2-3	TGTGCCAGCAGCTTAGGGCAGTCGGGGGGCACAGATACGCAGTATTTT	CASSLGQSGGTDTQYF
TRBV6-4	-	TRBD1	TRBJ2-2	TGTGCCAGCAGTAAGGGACAGGGAAACACCGGGGAGCTGTTTTTT	CASSKGQGNTGELFF
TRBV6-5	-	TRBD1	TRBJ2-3	TGTGCCAGCAGTTACGGGACAGGGGGCACAGATACGCAGTATTTT	CASSYGTGGTDTQYF
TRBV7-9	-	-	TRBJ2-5	TGTTCCAGCACTGACGACTGGGGCCTCGACCAGTACTTC	CSSTDDWGLDQYF
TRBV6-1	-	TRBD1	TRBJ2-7	TGTGCCAGCTCCCCGAACAGGGGCGAGCAGTACTTC	CASSPNRGEQYF
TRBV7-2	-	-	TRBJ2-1	TGTGCCAGCAGCTTCACGGGTACTTACAATGAGCAGTTCTTC	CASSFTGTYNEQFF
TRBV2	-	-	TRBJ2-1	TGTGCCAGCAGTGACTATGGGCTGACCTACAATGAGCAGTTCTTC	CASSDYGLTYNEQFF
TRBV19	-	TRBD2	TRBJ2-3	TGTGCCAGTAGTGGACTAGCGGGAACAGATACGCAGTATTTT	CASSGLAGTDTQYF
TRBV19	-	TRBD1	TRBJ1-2	TGTGCCTCCTCACAGGGGGCGCGCTATGGCTACACCTTC	CASSQGARYGYTF